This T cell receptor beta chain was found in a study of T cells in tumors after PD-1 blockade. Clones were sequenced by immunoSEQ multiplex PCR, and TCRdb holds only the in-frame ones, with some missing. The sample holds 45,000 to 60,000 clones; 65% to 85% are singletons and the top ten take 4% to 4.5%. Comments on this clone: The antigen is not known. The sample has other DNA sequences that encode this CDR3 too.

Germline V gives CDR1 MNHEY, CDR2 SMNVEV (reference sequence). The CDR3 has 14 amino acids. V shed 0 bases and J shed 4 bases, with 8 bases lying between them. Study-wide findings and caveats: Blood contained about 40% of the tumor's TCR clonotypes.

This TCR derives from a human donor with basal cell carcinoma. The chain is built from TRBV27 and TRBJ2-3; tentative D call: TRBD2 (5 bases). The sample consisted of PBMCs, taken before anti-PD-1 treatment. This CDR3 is CASSLSAGADTQYF. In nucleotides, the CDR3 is TGTGCCAGCAGTTTATCCGCCGGGGCAGATACGCAGTATTTT.